This entry is about one T cell receptor beta chain. Its antigen is not known. These data come from a study of cytomegalovirus exposure and HLA in healthy donors. PCR used 60 Vbeta primers and 13 Jbeta primers. Here immunoSEQ multiplex PCR was the method, and the copy in TCRdb shows in-frame clones only, minus some. Seen here are some 130,000 clones, 65% to 90% observed once, and the top ten hold over 9%. This CDR3 is built from 13 residues. Germline values: CDR1 SQVTM, CDR2 ANQGSEA. Germline trimming cut 2 bases from V and 3 bases from J; bases unmatched to any gene: 4. Broader study findings: For most subjects, TCR beta sequences were reported to predict HLA-A and HLA-B alleles with accuracy. The study had only CMV serostatus as immune exposure information. TCR association rates varied by HLA locus in a later analysis, with DRB1 highest and HLA-C lowest. It was reported that the classifier diagnosed cytomegalovirus status with high specificity and sensitivity in both the original and validation cohorts.

The sequence derives from a male donor in good health and CMV-seropositive. The chain employs TRBV29-1 and TRBJ2-7, with TRBD2 matching 7 bases. The material sequenced was PBMCs. The CDR3 sequence: CSVEIASGYEQYF. The CDR3, as DNA: TGCAGCGTTGAAATCGCTAGCGGCTACGAGCAGTACTTC.